This is a list of T cell receptor beta chains from one sample in a study of T cells after posttransplantation cyclophosphamide. The method was immunoSEQ multiplex PCR; TCRdb's version includes in-frame clones alone and lacks a portion of them. The table shows about 11,000 clones, with 85% to 95% occurring only once. Input material: naive CD8+ T cells sorted from PBMCs. These receptors all come from a young man in good health and a related stem cell transplant donor. Each CDR3 is given with its conserved first and last residue. The order of the fields is J gene, clone size, V gene, CDR3 protein. The listing skips clone size in some rows; elsewhere it reads once, few, many or a size class.

>TRBJ1-2|-|TRBV15
CATSTSGTGNYGYTF
>TRBJ2-7|-|TRBV4-1
CASSQEGTDYEQYF
>TRBJ2-1|-|TRBV29-1
CSVRTTYNEQFF
>TRBJ2-7|-|TRBV16
CASSQSGGNYEQYF
>TRBJ1-3|-|TRBV5-1
CASSSGTGLSGNTIYF
>TRBJ2-4|-|TRBV25-1
CASSEYMGQGRVKNIQYF
>TRBJ2-7|-|TRBV5-5
CASSLADRGLGYEQYF
>TRBJ2-3|-|TRBV7-3
CASSQRGFSTDTQYF
>TRBJ2-7|once|TRBV7-6
CASSVTGGGYEQYF
>TRBJ2-5|-|TRBV9
CASSVEGGLETQYF
>TRBJ1-4|once|TRBV15
CATSRARGGTTNEKLFF
>TRBJ1-5|-|TRBV13
CASSLGTGGNQPQHF
>TRBJ2-2|-|TRBV4-1
CASSQEGRVNTGELFF
>TRBJ2-2|once|TRBV7-9
CASSFPLAGPTTGELFF
>TRBJ2-2|-|TRBV6-1
CASSKTGYGELFF
>TRBJ2-7|-|TRBV19
CASSYRVDYEQYF
>TRBJ2-3|once|TRBV11-2
CASSSPLAGGPTDTQYF
>TRBJ1-1|-|TRBV4-1
CASSPRQGVNTEAFF
>TRBJ2-7|-|TRBV5-6
CASSFREGQETYEQYF
>TRBJ2-7|-|TRBV5-1
CASRGEDSLINEQYF
>TRBJ2-1|-|TRBV27
CASSLDRGSYNEQFF
>TRBJ2-7|-|TRBV7-6
CASSLGAGGYYEQYF
>TRBJ1-3|few|TRBV19
CASSSIGTGGNTIYF
>TRBJ1-4|-|TRBV12-5
CASGLVEAGRKKLFF
>TRBJ1-2|-|TRBV10-3
CAISAQGRGGYTF
>TRBJ2-1|-|TRBV11-3
CASSLPGQGHNEQFF
>TRBJ2-7|once|TRBV27
CASSLSSGDRTYEQYF
>TRBJ2-7|-|TRBV13
CASSLSGTGPSYEQYF
>TRBJ1-5|-|TRBV13
CASSLGGGNQPQHF
>TRBJ1-6|once|TRBV7-6
CASSLEGLPLESPLHF
>TRBJ2-1|-|TRBV7-8
CASSPGSYNEQFF
>TRBJ2-2|-|TRBV5-1
CASSLTGGAGGELFF
>TRBJ1-3|-|TRBV5-1
CASSLSDPGNTIYF
>TRBJ1-1|-|TRBV27
CASSALEAGTEAFF
>TRBJ2-3|-|TRBV19
CASSLGDSPDTQYF
>TRBJ2-3|-|TRBV5-4
CASSPERGARTDTQYF
>TRBJ1-1|-|TRBV19
CAPPSGQGRTEAFF
>TRBJ2-7|-|TRBV5-1
CASSYGTGSYEQYF
>TRBJ1-5|once|TRBV27
CASSLYRGRRSNQPQHF
>TRBJ1-6|once|TRBV7-6
CASSLAGTGQYNSPLHF
>TRBJ1-1|-|TRBV6-5
CASSYRSNTEAFF
>TRBJ1-1|-|TRBV13
CASLPRQGFNTEAFF
>TRBJ1-2|-|TRBV7-3
CASSVFGRDSYGYTF
>TRBJ1-5|-|TRBV4-3
CASSPGTGHSNQPQHF
>TRBJ2-1|-|TRBV10-3
CAIRGASGGIDEQFF
>TRBJ2-2|-|TRBV11-3
CASSPGGNTGELFF
>TRBJ1-1|-|TRBV19
CASSAFRDRGLNTEAFF
>TRBJ1-6|once|TRBV4-3
CASSQGAQTDNSPLHF
>TRBJ1-4|-|TRBV19
CASSSQIANEKLFF
>TRBJ1-1|-|TRBV19
CASSIDRGTEAFF
>TRBJ1-6|-|TRBV6-5
CASKSGGTYNSPLHF
>TRBJ1-6|-|TRBV6-1
CASTPRERYNSPLHF